What follows is one T cell receptor beta chain and its context. Its cognate antigen is unknown. With 0 bases clipped from V and 2 bases from J, the junction kept 7 bases outside the gene matches. This CDR3 region has 17 residues. CDR1 and CDR2 from the germline V gene are MNHEY and SVGEGT. These data are taken from a study of T cell repertoires in cytomegalovirus infection. Overall study context: Carrying CMV and the relevant HLA type showed in public TCR beta signatures.

The study, taken as a whole, reports: Carriage of CMV together with the relevant HLA was identifiable through cumulative public TCR beta family frequency. HLA-C-restricted TCR beta clonotypes specific for CMV led the ex vivo response.

TCRdb re-derived calls from the reads in MiXCR, one entry per CDR3 protein. This table holds about 830,000 distinct CDR3 sequences, 30% to 35% found once. This clonotype was sampled from a human donor in good health (CMV status not recorded). Some clones in this sample may be carry-over from other donors' samples. This specimen was cultured CD8+ T cells from PBMCs, taken from culture after CMV antigen stimulation. The chain joins TRBV6-2 or TRBV6-3 to TRBJ2-3; 8 bases fit TRBD2. CDR3 nucleotide sequence: TGTGCCAGCAGTTACTCGAGGCCAGCGGGGGACACAGATACGCAGTATTTT. Its protein product is CASSYSRPAGDTDTQYF.